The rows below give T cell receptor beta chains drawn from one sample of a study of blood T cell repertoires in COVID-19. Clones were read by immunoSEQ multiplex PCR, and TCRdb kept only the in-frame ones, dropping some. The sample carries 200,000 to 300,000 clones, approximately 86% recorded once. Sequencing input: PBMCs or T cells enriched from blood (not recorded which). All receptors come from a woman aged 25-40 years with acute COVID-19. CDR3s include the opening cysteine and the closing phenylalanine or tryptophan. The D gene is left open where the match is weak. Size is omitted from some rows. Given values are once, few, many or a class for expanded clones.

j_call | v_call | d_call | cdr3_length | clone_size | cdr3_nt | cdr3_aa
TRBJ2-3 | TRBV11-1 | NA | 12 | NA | TGTGCCAGCAGCTTATTGGAGGGCACGCAGTATTTT | CASSLLEGTQYF
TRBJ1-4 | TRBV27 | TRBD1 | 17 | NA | TGTGCCAGCAGGGGGACAGGGGCCACGGTTACTAATGAAAAACTGTTTTTT | CASRGTGATVTNEKLFF
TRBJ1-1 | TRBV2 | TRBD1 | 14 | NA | TGTGCCAGCAGTGATCGGACAGGGAGGACTGAAGCTTTCTTT | CASSDRTGRTEAFF
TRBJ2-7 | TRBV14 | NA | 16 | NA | TGTGCCAGCAGCCAAGTAGGTAGGGGGCGCGGGAACGAGCAGTACTTC | CASSQVGRGRGNEQYF
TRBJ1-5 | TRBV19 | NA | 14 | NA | TGTGCCAGTAGTATAGTGGGGGGGAGTCAGCCCCAGCATTTT | CASSIVGGSQPQHF
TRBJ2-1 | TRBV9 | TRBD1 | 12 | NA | TGTGCCAGCAGCGCGACAGGGAATGAGCAGTTCTTC | CASSATGNEQFF
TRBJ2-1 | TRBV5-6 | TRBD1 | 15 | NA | TGTGCCAGCAGCTTGGTCTGGACAGGTAACAATGAGCAGTTCTTC | CASSLVWTGNNEQFF
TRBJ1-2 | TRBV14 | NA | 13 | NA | TGTGCCAGCAGCCAGCGGGGAAGCTATGGCTACACCTTC | CASSQRGSYGYTF
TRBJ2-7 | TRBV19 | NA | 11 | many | TGTGCCAGTAGTATCGAGGACGAGCAGTACTTC | CASSIEDEQYF
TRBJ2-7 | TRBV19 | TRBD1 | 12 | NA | TGTGCCAGTAGGGGCGGGACAGGCGAGCAGTACTTC | CASRGGTGEQYF
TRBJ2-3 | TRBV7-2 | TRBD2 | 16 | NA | TGTGCCAGCAGCTCTCAATTAGCGGGGTCAACAGATACGCAGTATTTT | CASSSQLAGSTDTQYF
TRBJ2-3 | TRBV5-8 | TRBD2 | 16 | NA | TGTGCCAGCAGCTCGCTTCCGGGACTAGTCGTGGATACGCAGTATTTT | CASSSLPGLVVDTQYF
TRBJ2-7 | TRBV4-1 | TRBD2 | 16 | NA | TGCGCCAGCAGCCCGACCGGCGGGACTAGACGCGACGAGCAGTACTTC | CASSPTGGTRRDEQYF
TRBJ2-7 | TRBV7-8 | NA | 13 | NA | TGTGCCAGCAGTTTTGGACTGGTCTACGAGCAGTACTTC | CASSFGLVYEQYF
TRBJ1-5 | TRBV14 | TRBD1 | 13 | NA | TGTGCCAGCAGCCGCAGGGGGGATCAGCCCCAGCATTTT | CASSRRGDQPQHF
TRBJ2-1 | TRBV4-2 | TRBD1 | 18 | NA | TGTGCCAGCAGCCAAGAAGTCATCGGACAGGGGGCTGTCAATGAGCAGTTCTTC | CASSQEVIGQGAVNEQFF
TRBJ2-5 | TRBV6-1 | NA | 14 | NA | TGTGCCAGCAGTGAGCTAACATCGGGGGAGACCCAGTACTTC | CASSELTSGETQYF
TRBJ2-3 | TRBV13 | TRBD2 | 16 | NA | TGTGCCAGCAGCACCACTAGCGGGGGGGTGACAGATACGCAGTATTTT | CASSTTSGGVTDTQYF
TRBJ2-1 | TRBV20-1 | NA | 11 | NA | TGCAGTGTGCTAGATGTATCTGAGCAGTTCTTC | CSVLDVSEQFF
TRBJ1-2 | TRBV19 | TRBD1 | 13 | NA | TGTGCCAGTACGGACAGGGCAAAGGGAGGCTACACCTTC | CASTDRAKGGYTF
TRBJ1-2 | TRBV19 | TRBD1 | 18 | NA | TGTGCCAGTAGTACCGGGACAGGGGGCGCAAAGAGGGCGGATGGCTACACCTTC | CASSTGTGGAKRADGYTF
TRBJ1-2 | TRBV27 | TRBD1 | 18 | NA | TGTGCCAGCAGTTTATCTTTCTACAGGGGGCAGGCGGGGTATGGCTACACCTTC | CASSLSFYRGQAGYGYTF
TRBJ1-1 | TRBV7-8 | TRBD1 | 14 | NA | TGTGCCAGCAGCCCGGGACAGATCAGGACTGAAGCTTTCTTT | CASSPGQIRTEAFF
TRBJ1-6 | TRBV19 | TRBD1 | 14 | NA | TGTGCCAGTAGTCCCGGGACAGCTAATTCACCCCTCCACTTT | CASSPGTANSPLHF
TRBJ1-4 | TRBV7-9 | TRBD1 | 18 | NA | TGTGCCAGCAGCCCTTTGGACAGGGAGTCCCCTTTAGGCGAAAAACTGTTTTTT | CASSPLDRESPLGEKLFF
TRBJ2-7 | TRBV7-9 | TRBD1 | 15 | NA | TGTGCCAGCCTCGACTCCGGGACAGGGGATAACGAGCAGTACTTC | CASLDSGTGDNEQYF
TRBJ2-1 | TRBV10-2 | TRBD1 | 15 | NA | TGCGCCAGCAGTGTGGGACAGGGAATTTACAATGAGCAGTTCTTC | CASSVGQGIYNEQFF
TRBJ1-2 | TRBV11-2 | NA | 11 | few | TGTGCCAGCAGCTTTCGAGGGGGCTACACCTTC | CASSFRGGYTF
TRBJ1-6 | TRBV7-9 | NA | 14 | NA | TGTGCCAGCAGCAAGACAGCCTATAATTCACCCCTCCACTTT | CASSKTAYNSPLHF
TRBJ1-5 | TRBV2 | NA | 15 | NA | TGTGCCAGCAGTGGGACATCTAATAGCAATCAGCCCCAGCATTTT | CASSGTSNSNQPQHF
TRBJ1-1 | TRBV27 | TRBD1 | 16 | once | TGTGCCAGCAGTGATCATCCGACAGGGGCCGGCACTGAAGCTTTCTTT | CASSDHPTGAGTEAFF
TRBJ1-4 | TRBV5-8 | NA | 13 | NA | TGTGCCAGCAGCTTGGCGGGGGATGCCAAACTGTTTTTT | CASSLAGDAKLFF
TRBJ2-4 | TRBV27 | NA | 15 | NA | TGTGCCAGCGGTCGTTTCCGGGAGACCAAAAACATTCAGTACTTC | CASGRFRETKNIQYF
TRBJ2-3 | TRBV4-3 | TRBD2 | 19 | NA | TGCGCCAGCAGCCAAGATTTGGGGCGGCTAGCGGGGTTCACAGATACGCAGTATTTT | CASSQDLGRLAGFTDTQYF
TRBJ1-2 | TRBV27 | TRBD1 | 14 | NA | TGTGCCAGCAGTTGGACAGGGGGCGGTTATGGCTACACCTTC | CASSWTGGGYGYTF
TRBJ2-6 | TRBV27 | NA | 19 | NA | TGTGCCAGACTGCTTGGTCCGGATCAGGAGGGCTCTGGGGCCAACGTCCTGACTTTC | CARLLGPDQEGSGANVLTF
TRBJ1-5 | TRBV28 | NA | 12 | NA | TGTGCCAGCAATGGGCAGAAACAGCCCCAGCATTTT | CASNGQKQPQHF
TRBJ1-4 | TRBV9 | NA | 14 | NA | TGTGCCAGCAGAAGAGGAGACAGCTTAGGAAAACTGTTTTTT | CASRRGDSLGKLFF
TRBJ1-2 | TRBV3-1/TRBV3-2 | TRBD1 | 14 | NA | TGTGCCAGCAGCCCTTGGACAGGGGAGGATGGCTACACCTTC | CASSPWTGEDGYTF
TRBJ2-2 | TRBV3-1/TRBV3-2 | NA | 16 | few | TGTGCCAGCAGCCAAAGCCCTAGCTCGATCGGCGGGGAGCTGTTTTTT | CASSQSPSSIGGELFF
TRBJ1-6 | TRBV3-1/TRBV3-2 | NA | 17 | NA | TGTGCCAGCAGCCTTTCCCGTCCGGGACAAGAGGGTTCACCCCTCCACTTT | CASSLSRPGQEGSPLHF
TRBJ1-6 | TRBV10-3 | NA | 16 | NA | TGTGCCATCAGGTTGGTGGTCTTACTACGGAATTCACCCCTCCACTTT | CAIRLVVLLRNSPLHF